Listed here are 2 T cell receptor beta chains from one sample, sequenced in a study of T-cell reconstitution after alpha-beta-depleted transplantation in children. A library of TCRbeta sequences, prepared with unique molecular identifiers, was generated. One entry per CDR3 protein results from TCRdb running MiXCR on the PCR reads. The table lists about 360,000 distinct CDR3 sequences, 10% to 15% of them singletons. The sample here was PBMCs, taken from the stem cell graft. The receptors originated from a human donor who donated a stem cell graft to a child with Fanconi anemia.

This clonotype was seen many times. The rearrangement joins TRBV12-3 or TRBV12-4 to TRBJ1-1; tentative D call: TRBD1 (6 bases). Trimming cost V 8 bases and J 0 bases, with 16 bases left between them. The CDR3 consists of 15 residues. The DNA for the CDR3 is TGTGCCAGCGCGAAAACGGGGGCGCTGAACACTGAAGCTTTCTTT. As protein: CASAKTGALNTEAFF.

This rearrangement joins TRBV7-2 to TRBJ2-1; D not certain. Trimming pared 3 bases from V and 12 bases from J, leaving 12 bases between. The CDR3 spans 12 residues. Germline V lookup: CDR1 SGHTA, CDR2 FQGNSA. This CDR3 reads CASSFNGRGQFF. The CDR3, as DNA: TGTGCCAGCAGCTTTAACGGCCGCGGGCAGTTCTTC.